This T cell receptor (beta chain) was identified during a study of blood T cell repertoires in COVID-19. The CDR3 runs to 13 residues. Trimming cost V 7 bases and J 7 bases, with 16 bases left between them. The germline V gene has CDR1 MDHEN and CDR2 SYDVKM. Original processing methods: Reference gene primer amplification in the assay estimated nucleated cell counts. Clones were sequenced by immunoSEQ multiplex PCR, and TCRdb holds only the in-frame ones, with some missing. From that table come the V and J calls and clone size; the DNA was used to work out D and trimming. The table records about 140,000 clones, roughly 84% of them present only once.

V is TRBV28 and J is TRBJ1-1, with D possibly TRBD1 on 6 matching bases. Sequenced: peripheral blood. The receptor was isolated from a man aged 25 to 40 with COVID-19, enrolled during active disease. CDR3 sequence reads: CASTYPGQSEAFF. The CDR3 region has the DNA TGTGCCAGCACCTACCCAGGACAGAGTGAAGCTTTCTTT.